This TCR beta chain was captured by sequencing in a study of CD8 T cells in ankylosing spondylitis. Study-wide results and limits: Disease-linked clones were reportedly significantly enriched in matched ankylosing spondylitis synovial fluid. Some motif variants had been reported before (in reactive arthritis synovial fluid and blood).

V lost 5 bases to trimming and J lost 10 bases, with 8 bases between them. This CDR3 contains 11 residues. The germline gives CDR1 SEHNR, CDR2 FQNEAQ (reference sequence). Construction of TCR beta libraries was performed using quantitative 5'-RACE with molecular barcodes. Via MiXCR, TCRdb re-called the 5' RACE reads, giving one row per CDR3 protein. The sample holds about 150,000 distinct CDR3 sequences; about 7.3% are singletons and the top ten take 9.5% to 15%. This clonotype showed up many times. As yet, its antigen is unknown. The sample comprised blood, either unsorted or a sorted T cell fraction (not recorded which). This chain connects TRBV7-9 to TRBJ1-4; D unresolved. The receptor's source is a female donor with ankylosing spondylitis or in good health (not recorded which). This chain's CDR3 is CASSQMGKLFF. The CDR3 DNA follows: TGTGCCAGCAGCCAAATGGGAAAACTGTTTTTT.